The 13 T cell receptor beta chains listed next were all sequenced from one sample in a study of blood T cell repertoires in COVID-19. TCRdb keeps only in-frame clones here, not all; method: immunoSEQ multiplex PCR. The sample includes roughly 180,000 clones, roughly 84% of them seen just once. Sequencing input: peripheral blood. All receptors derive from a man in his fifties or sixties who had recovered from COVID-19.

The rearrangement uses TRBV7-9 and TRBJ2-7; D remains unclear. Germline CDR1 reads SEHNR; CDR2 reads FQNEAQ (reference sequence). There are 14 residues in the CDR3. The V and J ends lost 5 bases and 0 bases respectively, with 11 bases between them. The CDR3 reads CASSHPRSSYEQYF. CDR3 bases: TGTGCCAGCAGCCACCCAAGGAGCTCCTACGAGCAGTACTTC.

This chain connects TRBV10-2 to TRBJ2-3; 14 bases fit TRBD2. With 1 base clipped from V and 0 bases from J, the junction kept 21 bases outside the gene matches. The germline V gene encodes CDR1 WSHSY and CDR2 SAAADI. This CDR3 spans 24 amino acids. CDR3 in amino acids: CASSEWAGATSGGGKFRSTDTQYF. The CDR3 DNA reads TGCGCCAGCAGTGAGTGGGCAGGAGCGACTAGCGGGGGGGGAAAATTTCGTAGCACAGATACGCAGTATTTT.

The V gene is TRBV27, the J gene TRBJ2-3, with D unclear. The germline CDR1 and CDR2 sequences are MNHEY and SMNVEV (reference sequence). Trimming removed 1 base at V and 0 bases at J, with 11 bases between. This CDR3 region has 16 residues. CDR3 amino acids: CASSLLLSESTDTQYF. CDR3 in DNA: TGTGCCAGCAGTTTATTGCTCTCGGAGAGCACAGATACGCAGTATTTT.

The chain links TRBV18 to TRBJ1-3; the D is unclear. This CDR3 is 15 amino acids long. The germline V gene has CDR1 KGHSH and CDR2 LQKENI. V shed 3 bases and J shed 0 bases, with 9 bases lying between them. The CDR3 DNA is TGTGCCAGCTCACCGGAGGAAGGCTCTGGAAACACCATATATTTT. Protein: CASSPEEGSGNTIYF. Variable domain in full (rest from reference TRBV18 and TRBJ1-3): NAGVMQNPRHLVRRRGQEARLRCSPMKGHSHVYWYRQLPEEGLKFMVYLQKENIIDESGMPKERFSAEFPKEGPSILRIQQVVRGDSAAYFCASSPEEGSGNTIYFGEGSWLTVV.

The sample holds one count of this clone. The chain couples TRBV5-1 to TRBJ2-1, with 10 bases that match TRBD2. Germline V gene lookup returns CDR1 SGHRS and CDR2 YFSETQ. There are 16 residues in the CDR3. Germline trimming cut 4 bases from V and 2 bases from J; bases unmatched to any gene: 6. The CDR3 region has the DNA TGCGCCAGCAGCCCCCCACTAGCGGGGACCTACAATGAGCAGTTCTTC. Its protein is CASSPPLAGTYNEQFF.

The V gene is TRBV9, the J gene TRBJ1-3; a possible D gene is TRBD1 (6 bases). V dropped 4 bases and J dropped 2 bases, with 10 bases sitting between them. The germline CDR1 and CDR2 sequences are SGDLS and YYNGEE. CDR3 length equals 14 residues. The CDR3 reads CASSPPGAGNTIYF. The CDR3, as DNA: TGTGCCAGCAGCCCACCAGGGGCTGGAAACACCATATATTTT.

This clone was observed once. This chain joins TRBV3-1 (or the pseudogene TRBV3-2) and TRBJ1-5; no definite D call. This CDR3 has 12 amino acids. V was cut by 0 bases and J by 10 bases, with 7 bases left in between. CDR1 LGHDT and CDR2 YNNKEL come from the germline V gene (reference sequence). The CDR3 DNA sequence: TGTGCCAGCAGCCAAGATCAACAACCCCAGCATTTT. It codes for CASSQDQQPQHF.

The CDR3 coding sequence is TGTGCCAGCAGCGCCGGGACTAACTCCTACAATGAGCAGTTCTTC. Its protein product is CASSAGTNSYNEQFF. The chain uses TRBV9 and TRBJ2-1, with 7 bases that match TRBD2. Germline CDR1 and CDR2: SGDLS and YYNGEE. V gave up 3 bases and J gave up 0 bases; unmatched junction bases: 3. This CDR3 contains 15 residues.

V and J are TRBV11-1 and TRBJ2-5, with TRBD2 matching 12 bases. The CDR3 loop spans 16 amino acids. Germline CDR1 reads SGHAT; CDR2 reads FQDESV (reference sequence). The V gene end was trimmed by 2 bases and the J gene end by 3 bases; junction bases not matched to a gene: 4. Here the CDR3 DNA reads TGTGCCAGCAGCTTATACCCTAGCGGGGGGGAAGAGACCCAGTACTTC. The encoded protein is CASSLYPSGGEETQYF.

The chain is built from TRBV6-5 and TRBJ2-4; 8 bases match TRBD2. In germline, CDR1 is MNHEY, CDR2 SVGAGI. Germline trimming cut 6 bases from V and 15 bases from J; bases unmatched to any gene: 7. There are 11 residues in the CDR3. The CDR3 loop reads CASRRGAHWYF. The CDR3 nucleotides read TGTGCCAGCAGGCGGGGGGCTCATTGGTACTTC.

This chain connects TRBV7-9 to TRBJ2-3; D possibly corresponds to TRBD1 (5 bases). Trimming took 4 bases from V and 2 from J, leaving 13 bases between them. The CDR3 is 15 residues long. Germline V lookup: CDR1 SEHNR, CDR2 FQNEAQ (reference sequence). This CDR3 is CASSSTVGPTDTQYF. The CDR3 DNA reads TGTGCCAGCAGCTCGACAGTGGGGCCCACAGATACGCAGTATTTT.

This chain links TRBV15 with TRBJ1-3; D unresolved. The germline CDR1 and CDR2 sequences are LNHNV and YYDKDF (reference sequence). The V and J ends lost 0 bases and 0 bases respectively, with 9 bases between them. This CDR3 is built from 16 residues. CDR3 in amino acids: CATSRDRGNSGNTIYF. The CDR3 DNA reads TGTGCCACCAGCAGAGATCGGGGAAACTCTGGAAACACCATATATTTT.

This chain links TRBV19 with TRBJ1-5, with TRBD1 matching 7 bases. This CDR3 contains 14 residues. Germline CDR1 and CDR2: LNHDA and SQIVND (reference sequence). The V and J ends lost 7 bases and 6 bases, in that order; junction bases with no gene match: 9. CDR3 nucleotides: TGTGCCAGTACCTCGACAGGGCGGGGTCAGCCCCAGCATTTT. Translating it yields CASTSTGRGQPQHF.